Listed here are 10 T cell receptor beta chains from one sample, sequenced in a study of graft-versus-host responses after intestinal transplantation. TCRdb's copy holds only in-frame clones and misses some; the assay was immunoSEQ multiplex PCR. This sample yields more than 12,000 clones, of which around 94% are seen a single time; 0.55% to 0.75% belongs to the top ten. The starting material was PBMCs, obtained 9 days after transplant. These receptors were obtained from a human patient who received an intestinal transplant, so some T cells may come from the graft donor.

This clone was seen a handful of times. The rearrangement links TRBV7-3 to TRBJ1-2; possibly TRBD1 for D (5 bases). Per the germline V gene, CDR1 is SGHTA and CDR2 is FQGTGA. This CDR3 is built from 13 residues. Between the trimmed V and J ends, which lost 2 bases and 7 bases, there was a span of 11 bases. CDR3 nucleotide sequence: TGTGCCAGCAGCTTAGGAGGGGCAAGTGGCTACACCTTC. Amino acids: CASSLGGASGYTF.

This chain joins TRBV5-6 and TRBJ2-4; either TRBD1 or TRBD2 may fit D (5 bases each). Trimming shortened V by 3 bases and J by 7 bases, and 11 bases separated the two germline ends. CDR1 SGHDT and CDR2 YYEEEE come from the germline V gene. The CDR3 is made up of 13 amino acids. The CDR3 loop reads CASSWGMGNIQYF. The CDR3 nucleotides are TGTGCCAGCAGCTGGGGGATGGGGAACATTCAGTACTTC.

The chain couples TRBV27 to TRBJ2-1; no firm D call. Germline CDR1 MNHEY, CDR2 SMNVEV (reference sequence). V was trimmed by 0 bases and J by 5 bases, leaving 5 bases between them. The CDR3 is 13 residues long. The CDR3 nucleotides read TGTGCCAGCAGTTTATCATTTAACAATGAGCAGTTCTTC. Translating gives CASSLSFNNEQFF.

J is TRBJ2-1 and V is TRBV19; D not resolved. The CDR3 sequence is 11 residues long. Germline V gene lookup returns CDR1 LNHDA and CDR2 SQIVND (reference sequence). V lost 5 bases and J 7 bases, leaving 6 bases between the germline ends. The DNA of the CDR3 is TGTGCCAGTAGTTCCAGGAATGAGCAGTTCTTC. Encoded protein: CASSSRNEQFF.

The chain is built from TRBV27 and TRBJ2-3; D gene ambiguous. CDR1 is MNHEY, CDR2 SMNVEV, per germline (reference sequence). Deletions cut 2 bases from V and 2 bases from J, with 20 bases between. The CDR3 extends over 18 amino acids. The CDR3 here is CASSLGIGWGSITDTQYF. CDR3 coding DNA: TGTGCCAGCAGTTTAGGAATAGGCTGGGGTTCTATCACAGATACGCAGTATTTT.

The chain carries TRBV11-2 and TRBJ2-7; 7 bases map to TRBD2. The V and J ends lost 0 bases and 2 bases, in that order; junction bases with no gene match: 4. This CDR3 contains 15 residues. CDR1 and CDR2 from the germline V gene are SGHAT and FQNNGV. CDR3: CASSLEYGRTYEQYF. CDR3 sequence (DNA): TGTGCCAGCAGCTTAGAGTACGGGAGGACCTACGAGCAGTACTTC.

The chain couples TRBV12-5 to TRBJ2-2, with D perhaps TRBD2 (6 bases). V dropped 3 bases and J dropped 0 bases, with 14 bases sitting between them. CDR1 and CDR2 from the germline V gene are LGHNT and FRNRAP. The CDR3 covers 17 residues. The CDR3 sequence: CASGFLLASPNTGELFF. The CDR3 nucleotides read TGTGCTAGTGGTTTCCTGCTAGCGAGTCCGAACACCGGGGAGCTGTTTTTT.

To note about this clone: Other DNA sequences in the same sample also yield this CDR3. The J gene is TRBJ1-5, the V gene TRBV19; a possible D gene is TRBD1 (5 bases). The V gene's germline CDR1 is LNHDA and CDR2 SQIVND (reference sequence). The CDR3 is 15 amino acids. Trimming took off 6 bases at V and 2 bases at J, with 14 bases between the two ends. The CDR3 protein is CASSPDTYGNQPQHF. In nucleotides, the CDR3 is TGTGCCAGTAGCCCGGACACCTATGGCAATCAGCCCCAGCATTTT. The full variable domain, its missing parts supplied by reference TRBV19 and TRBJ1-5, is DGGITQSPKYLFRKEGQNVTLSCEQNLNHDAMYWYRQDPGQGLRLIYYSQIVNDFQKGDIAEGYSVSREKKESFPLTVTSAQKNPTAFYLCASSPDTYGNQPQHFGDGTRLSIL.

This chain connects TRBV5-3 to TRBJ1-1; D gene ambiguous. TRBV5-3 is treated as an ORF (open reading frame) with a function not yet certain. CDR3 length: 14 residues. V lost 4 bases and J lost 3, with 13 bases in between. As DNA, the CDR3 is TGTGCCAGAAGCCCGTTTGGTTGGGACACTGAAGCTTTCTTT. The encoded protein is CARSPFGWDTEAFF.

The chain has TRBV9 and TRBJ2-6; no clear D gene. CDR3 length: 19 residues. Germline CDR1 is SGDLS and CDR2 is YYNGEE. Between the trimmed V and J ends, which lost 0 bases and 0 bases, there was a span of 16 bases. DNA of the CDR3: TGTGCCAGCAGCGTAGGAAGGGTACGGCCGTACTCTGGGGCCAACGTCCTGACTTTC. This translates into CASSVGRVRPYSGANVLTF.